Below are 30 T cell receptor beta chains sequenced from a single sample in a study of shared clonotypes between healthy human individuals. Here immunoSEQ multiplex PCR was the method, and the copy in TCRdb shows in-frame clones only, minus some. The sample carries about 520,000 clones, approximately 94% recorded once. The source material was naive CD4+ T cells sorted from blood. Subset denoted: CD45RA+ positively selected. These receptors were taken from a woman under 40 in good health.

The rearrangement links TRBV28 to TRBJ2-5; D is possibly TRBD1 or TRBD2 (7 bases each). Near its end, the DNA agrees better with TRBJ2-7, so the J call may be wrong. This CDR3 has 15 residues. The germline V gene encodes CDR1 MDHEN and CDR2 SYDVKM. CDR3 DNA: TGTGCCAGCACCCCAGGGGGGGGAAACTCCTACGAGCAGTACTTC. Protein product: CASTPGGGNSYEQYF.

This clone was counted once. This rearrangement joins TRBV10-2 to TRBJ2-3; D gene unclear. Germline loops: CDR1 WSHSY, CDR2 SAAADI. Trimming stripped 7 bases from V and 4 bases from J, with 9 bases between. The length of the CDR3 is 12 residues. CDR3 protein: CASTASADTQYF. In DNA form, the CDR3 reads TGCGCCAGCACAGCCTCGGCAGATACGCAGTATTTT.

The genes are TRBV6-1 and TRBJ2-7; D tentatively reads TRBD1 or TRBD2 (5 bases each). This CDR3 region has 14 residues. Germline lookup yields CDR1 MNHNS and CDR2 SASEGT. Deletions cut 5 bases from V and 9 bases from J, with 20 bases between. The CDR3 loop reads CASSFSGQVVGQYF. The DNA for the CDR3 is TGTGCCAGCAGTTTTTCGGGGCAGGTCGTTGGGCAGTACTTC.

V usage is TRBV5-1 and J usage is TRBJ2-4; no clear D gene. Germline assignment: CDR1 SGHRS and CDR2 YFSETQ. The CDR3 extends over 16 amino acids. Trimming pared 4 bases from V and 0 bases from J, leaving 14 bases between. The CDR3: CASSLGAQLAKNIQYF. CDR3 DNA: TGCGCCAGCAGCCTAGGAGCACAGCTAGCCAAAAACATTCAGTACTTC.

The chain combines TRBV5-1 with TRBJ1-4; TRBD1 is a possible D gene (5 bases). Trimming removed 4 bases from V and 3 bases from J, with 10 bases in between. The CDR3 is made up of 14 amino acids. CDR1 SGHRS and CDR2 YFSETQ come from the germline V gene. CDR3 DNA: TGCGCCAGCAGCCGGGGCCTGTCTAATGAAAAACTGTTTTTT. It translates to CASSRGLSNEKLFF.

V gene TRBV20-1 combines with J gene TRBJ1-1; no clear D gene. V gave up 6 bases and J gave up 9 bases, with 14 bases separating them. Germline-derived CDR1 and CDR2 are DFQATT and SNEGSKA (reference sequence). The CDR3 is 11 amino acids. The CDR3 DNA follows: TGCAGTGCGGGAGGGCAGCTGAAAGCTTTCTTT. Residues: CSAGGQLKAFF.

The CDR3 spells CASSRATTPRETQYF. CDR3 nucleotides: TGTGCCAGCTCACGGGCGACGACGCCTCGGGAGACCCAGTACTTC. The chain carries TRBV18 and TRBJ2-5; D unresolved. Germline loops: CDR1 KGHSH, CDR2 LQKENI. Trimming shortened V by 4 bases and J by 5 bases, and 17 bases separated the two germline ends. There are 15 residues in the CDR3.

This rearrangement joins TRBV30 to TRBJ2-2; 9 bases line up with TRBD1. The CDR3 extends over 15 amino acids. The germline V gene encodes CDR1 GTSNPN and CDR2 SVGIG (reference sequence). V lost 5 bases, J lost 5 bases, and 9 bases stayed unmatched. In DNA form, the CDR3 reads TGTGCCTGGGGCTCCGGACAGGGGTTGACCGGGGAGCTGTTTTTT. Translation gives CAWGSGQGLTGELFF.

The rearrangement links TRBV15 to TRBJ1-2; D is undetermined. The V and J ends lost 1 base and 2 bases respectively, with 14 bases between them. Germline assignment: CDR1 LNHNV and CDR2 YYDKDF (reference sequence). The CDR3 is 16 amino acids. The CDR3 sequence: CATSRVVPLTNYGYTF. CDR3 nucleotide sequence: TGTGCCACCAGCAGAGTGGTACCCTTGACCAACTATGGCTACACCTTC.

This clone has just one count. The chain links TRBV19 to TRBJ1-1; D uncertain. The CDR3 consists of 16 residues. From germline, CDR1 is LNHDA and CDR2 SQIVND (reference sequence). V lost 0 bases, J lost 1 base, and 12 bases lay in between. The DNA of the CDR3 is TGTGCCAGTAGTATAGATCAACGGGTTCCGAACACTGAAGCTTTCTTT. Translation: CASSIDQRVPNTEAFF. The full variable domain, in which reference TRBV19 and TRBJ1-1 provide the parts outside the CDR3, is DGGITQSPKYLFRKEGQNVTLSCEQNLNHDAMYWYRQDPGQGLRLIYYSQIVNDFQKGDIAEGYSVSREKKESFPLTVTSAQKNPTAFYLCASSIDQRVPNTEAFFGQGTRLTVV.

Written as DNA, the CDR3 is TGTGCCAGCGGTCAGGGGGGAGTCTATGGCTACACCTTC. Translation gives CASGQGGVYGYTF. This sequence joins TRBV6-5 and TRBJ1-2, with TRBD1 matching 7 bases. The CDR3 loop spans 13 amino acids. Germline V gene data show CDR1 as MNHEY and CDR2 as SVGAGI. J lost 4 bases, V lost 8 bases, and 7 bases had no gene match.

The chain combines TRBV5-1 with TRBJ2-1; TRBD2 matches at 12 bases. From germline, CDR1 is SGHRS and CDR2 YFSETQ. V shed 4 bases, J shed 3 bases, and the junction held 5 bases outside the gene matches. This CDR3 has 16 amino acids. The CDR3 DNA is TGCGCCAGCAGCCCCGCGGGACTAGCGGGCTACAATGAGCAGTTCTTC. This codes for CASSPAGLAGYNEQFF.

The J gene is TRBJ1-1, the V gene TRBV6-6, with a weak D call TRBD1 (5 bases). In germline, CDR1 is MNHNY, CDR2 SVGAGI (reference sequence). This CDR3 region has 14 residues. V lost 5 bases, J lost 2 bases, and 12 bases lay in between. CDR3 in DNA: TGTGCCAGCAGTCTTGGGACGGCCAACACTGAAGCTTTCTTT. This sequence encodes CASSLGTANTEAFF.

The V gene is TRBV5-1, the J gene TRBJ2-3; no firm D call. V lost 0 bases and J lost 1, with 9 bases in between. The CDR3 has 15 amino acids. Germline V gene sequence: CDR1 SGHRS, CDR2 YFSETQ. The CDR3 DNA sequence: TGCGCCAGCAGCTTGGGAGTAGCTGGCACAGATACGCAGTATTTT. Encoded protein: CASSLGVAGTDTQYF.

The rearrangement links TRBV4-1 to TRBJ2-1; TRBD1 matches 7 bases. Germline V gene lookup returns CDR1 MGHRA and CDR2 YSYEKL. The CDR3 length is 16 residues. The V segment lost 3 bases and the J segment 6 bases; nucleotides outside the gene matches: 11. The CDR3 sequence is CASSQVPDRVGNEQFF. DNA of the CDR3: TGCGCCAGCAGCCAGGTCCCCGACAGGGTAGGCAATGAGCAGTTCTTC.

The DNA of the CDR3 is TGTGCCAGCAGCGAAGACACTAACTATGGCTACACCTTC. It is translated as CASSEDTNYGYTF. V and J are TRBV7-9 and TRBJ1-2; D gene ambiguous. Germline values: CDR1 SEHNR, CDR2 FQNEAQ (reference sequence). The ends were cut back, 5 bases at V and 0 bases at J, with 7 bases in the middle. The CDR3 runs 13 residues.

The CDR3 bases are TGTGCCAGTGGGAGCGGGTTAACAGATACGCAGTATTTT. Translated, it gives CASGSGLTDTQYF. V usage is TRBV15 and J usage is TRBJ2-3; the D gene is possibly TRBD2 (6 bases). V lost 10 bases and J lost 3, with 14 bases in between. This CDR3 has 13 amino acids. CDR1 LNHNV and CDR2 YYDKDF come from the germline V gene (reference sequence).

The chain recombines TRBV28 with TRBJ1-1; maybe TRBD1 (5 bases). V was trimmed by 7 bases and J by 0 bases, leaving 15 bases between them. Per the germline V gene, CDR1 is MDHEN and CDR2 is SYDVKM. This CDR3 has 15 amino acids. The CDR3 DNA reads TGTGCCAGCACCCTTCCCCCAGGGTTGAACACTGAAGCTTTCTTT. It yields the protein CASTLPPGLNTEAFF.

V usage is TRBV28 and J usage is TRBJ1-5; D gene unclear. The CDR3 runs to 16 residues. Germline CDR1 MDHEN, CDR2 SYDVKM. Between the trimmed V and J ends, which lost 3 bases and 4 bases, there was a span of 16 bases. The CDR3 region is CASSLIGSSKNQPQHF. CDR3 coding DNA: TGTGCCAGCAGTTTGATTGGGTCCTCGAAAAATCAGCCCCAGCATTTT.

DNA of the CDR3: TGTGCCAGCAGCCTGGGACAGGGACAGACCTACGAGCAGTACTTC. Its translation is CASSLGQGQTYEQYF. The chain uses TRBV11-3 and TRBJ2-7, with 9 bases matching TRBD1. CDR1 is SGHNT and CDR2 is YENEEA in the germline V gene. The CDR3 is made up of 15 amino acids. V lost 5 bases, J lost 2 bases, and 7 bases stayed unmatched. Filled out from reference TRBV11-3 and TRBJ2-7, the complete variable domain reads EAGVVQSPRYKIIEKKQPVAFWCNPISGHNTLYWYLQNLGQGPELLIRYENEEAVDDSQLPKDRFSAERLKGVDSTLKIQPAELGDSAVYLCASSLGQGQTYEQYFGPGTRLTVT.

This sequence joins TRBV11-1 and TRBJ1-5; D is possibly TRBD1 (5 bases). The CDR3 is 14 amino acids. V lost 9 bases to trimming and J lost 3 bases, with 15 bases between them. Germline V lookup: CDR1 SGHAT, CDR2 FQDESV (reference sequence). The CDR3 loop is CASTPRGPNQPQHF. Written as DNA, the CDR3 is TGTGCCAGTACCCCAAGGGGTCCCAATCAGCCCCAGCATTTT.

CDR3 in DNA: TGTGCCAGTAGTCGGAAGCGCGTGAAAAATGAGCAGTTCTTC. Protein product: CASSRKRVKNEQFF. The chain couples TRBV28 to TRBJ2-1; the D is unclear. V lost 9 bases and J 7 bases, leaving 19 bases between the germline ends. Germline V gene data show CDR1 as MDHEN and CDR2 as SYDVKM. The CDR3 is made up of 14 amino acids.

This clone was seen just once. V usage is TRBV5-4 and J usage is TRBJ2-7; 9 bases are shared with TRBD1. This CDR3 region has 14 residues. Germline-derived CDR1 and CDR2 are SGHNT and YYREEE (reference sequence). V shed 2 bases and J 5 bases; nucleotides not matched to a gene: 5. CDR3 sequence (DNA): TGTGCCAGCAGCTTCCCGGGACAGGGCCACGAGCAGTACTTC. Its protein product is CASSFPGQGHEQYF.

This clone was seen only a few times. This sequence joins TRBV6-5 and TRBJ1-5; weak D call: TRBD1 (6 bases). The CDR3 loop spans 13 amino acids. In germline, CDR1 is MNHEY, CDR2 SVGAGI. The V end was cut by 0 bases, the J end by 11 bases, with 11 bases between. CDR3 DNA sequence: TGTGCCAGCAGTTACTCACAGGGCGGGTCCCAGCATTTT. Translation: CASSYSQGGSQHF.

J is TRBJ2-7 and V is TRBV5-1; 7 bases are shared with TRBD2. CDR3 length: 15 residues. Losses at the gene ends were 6 bases for V and 0 bases for J; bases not matched to a gene: 9. Looked up from germline, CDR1 is SGHRS and CDR2 is YFSETQ. CDR3 region: CASKPTAGSSYEQYF. The CDR3 DNA reads as TGCGCCAGCAAGCCTACAGCGGGATCCTCCTACGAGCAGTACTTC.

The count of this clone is one. V usage is TRBV5-1 and J usage is TRBJ1-3; D is undetermined. Germline V gene lookup returns CDR1 SGHRS and CDR2 YFSETQ. The CDR3 loop spans 13 amino acids. V was shortened by 2 bases and J by 4 bases, with 7 bases between the two germline ends. The CDR3 sequence: CASSLGYGNTIYF. The CDR3 DNA reads TGCGCCAGCAGCTTAGGTTACGGAAACACCATATATTTT.

The chain carries TRBV5-4 and TRBJ2-7; D not certain. Germline V gene lookup returns CDR1 SGHNT and CDR2 YYREEE (reference sequence). This CDR3 comprises 15 residues. Trimming took off 0 bases at V and 4 bases at J, with 14 bases between the two ends. The DNA for the CDR3 is TGTGCCAGCAGCTTGGCCCCCGGAGTAGGTTACGAGCAGTACTTC. The encoded protein is CASSLAPGVGYEQYF.

This rearrangement joins TRBV27 to TRBJ2-5; 9 nucleotides match TRBD2. The germline CDR1 and CDR2 sequences are MNHEY and SMNVEV (reference sequence). CDR3 size: 18 residues. The V and J ends lost 4 bases and 5 bases, in that order; junction bases with no gene match: 17. CDR3 nucleotides: TGTGCCAGCAGTTCATTAAATTTAGCGGGAGTAGTGCGGGAGACCCAGTACTTC. This gives the protein CASSSLNLAGVVRETQYF.

This sequence joins TRBV5-4 and TRBJ2-2; D is possibly TRBD2 (5 bases). V was trimmed by 4 bases and J by 2 bases, leaving 9 bases between them. The germline CDR1 and CDR2 sequences are SGHNT and YYREEE (reference sequence). CDR3 length: 14 amino acids. The CDR3 sequence is CASSATSNTGELFF. CDR3 coding DNA: TGTGCCAGCAGCGCAACTAGTAACACCGGGGAGCTGTTTTTT.

V gene TRBV28 combines with J gene TRBJ2-1; a possible D gene is TRBD2 (6 bases). V was clipped by 6 bases and J by 5 bases, with 20 bases between them. Germline V gene data show CDR1 as MDHEN and CDR2 as SYDVKM. The CDR3 consists of 16 residues. For the CDR3, the DNA is TGTGCCAGCAGCAGCCCCGGGGGAACGGAGGACAATGAGCAGTTCTTC. Its protein product is CASSSPGGTEDNEQFF.